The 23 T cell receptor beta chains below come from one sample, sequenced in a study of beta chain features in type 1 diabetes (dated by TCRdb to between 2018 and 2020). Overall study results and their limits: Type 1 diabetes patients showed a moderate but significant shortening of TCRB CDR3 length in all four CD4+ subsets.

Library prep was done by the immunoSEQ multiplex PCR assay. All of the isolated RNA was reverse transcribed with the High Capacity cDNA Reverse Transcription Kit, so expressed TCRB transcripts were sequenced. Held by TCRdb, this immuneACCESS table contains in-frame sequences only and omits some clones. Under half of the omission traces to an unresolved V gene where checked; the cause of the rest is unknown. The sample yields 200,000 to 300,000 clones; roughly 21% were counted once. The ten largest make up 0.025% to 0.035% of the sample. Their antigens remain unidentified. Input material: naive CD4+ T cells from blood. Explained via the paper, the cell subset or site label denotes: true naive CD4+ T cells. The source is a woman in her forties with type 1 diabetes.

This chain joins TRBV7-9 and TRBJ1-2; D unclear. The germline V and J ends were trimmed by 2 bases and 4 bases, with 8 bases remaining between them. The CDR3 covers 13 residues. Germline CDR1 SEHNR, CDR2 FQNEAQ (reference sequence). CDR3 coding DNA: TGTGCCAGCAGCTTAACCGTCAGCTATGGCTACACCTTC. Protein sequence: CASSLTVSYGYTF.

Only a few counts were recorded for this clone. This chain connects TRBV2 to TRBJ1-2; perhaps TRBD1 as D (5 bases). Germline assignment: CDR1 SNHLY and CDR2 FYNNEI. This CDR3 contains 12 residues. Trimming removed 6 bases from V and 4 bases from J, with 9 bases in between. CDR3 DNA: TGTGCCAGCAGAGGGGAAGTCTATGGCTACACCTTC. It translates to CASRGEVYGYTF.

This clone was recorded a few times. CDR3 DNA sequence: TGTGCCAGCAGCTTAACCCGGGGGGCGGAGGAGCAGTACTTC. Protein: CASSLTRGAEEQYF. The V call is TRBV6-6, the J call TRBJ2-7; weak D call: TRBD2 (7 bases). The V end was cut by 6 bases, the J end by 7 bases, with 19 bases between. The CDR3 has 14 residues. The germline V gene has CDR1 MNHNY and CDR2 SVGAGI (reference sequence).

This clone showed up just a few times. CDR3 sequence: CASTGVQGPYF. CDR3 in DNA: TGTGCCAGCACCGGGGTACAGGGCCCGTATTTT. The chain carries TRBV2 and TRBJ2-3; TRBD1 is a possible D gene (6 bases). Germline V lookup: CDR1 SNHLY, CDR2 FYNNEI. Trimming stripped 7 bases from V and 14 bases from J, with 16 bases between. This CDR3 comprises 11 residues.

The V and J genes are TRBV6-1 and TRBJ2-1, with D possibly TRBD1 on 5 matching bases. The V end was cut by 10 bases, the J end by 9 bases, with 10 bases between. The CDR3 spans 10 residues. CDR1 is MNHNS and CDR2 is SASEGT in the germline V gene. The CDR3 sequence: CATFRVEQFF. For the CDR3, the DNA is TGTGCCACCTTCAGGGTTGAGCAGTTCTTC.

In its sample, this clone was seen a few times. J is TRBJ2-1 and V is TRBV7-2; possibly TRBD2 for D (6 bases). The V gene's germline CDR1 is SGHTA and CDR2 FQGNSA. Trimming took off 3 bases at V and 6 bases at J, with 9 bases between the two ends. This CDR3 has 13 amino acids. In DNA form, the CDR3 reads TGTGCCAGCAGCTTGGAGGGCGGCAATGAGCAGTTCTTC. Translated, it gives CASSLEGGNEQFF.

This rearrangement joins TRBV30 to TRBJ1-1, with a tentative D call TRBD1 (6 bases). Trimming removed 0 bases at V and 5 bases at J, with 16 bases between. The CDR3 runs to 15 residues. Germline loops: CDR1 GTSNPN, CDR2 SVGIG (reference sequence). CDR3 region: CAWSVDYRARTEAFF. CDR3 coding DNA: TGTGCCTGGAGTGTAGATTACAGGGCGAGAACTGAAGCTTTCTTT.

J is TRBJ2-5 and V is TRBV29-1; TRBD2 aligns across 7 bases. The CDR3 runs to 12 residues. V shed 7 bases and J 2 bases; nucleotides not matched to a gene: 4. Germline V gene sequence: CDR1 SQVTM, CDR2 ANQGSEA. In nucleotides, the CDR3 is TGCAGCGCTTCTAGCGGACAAGAGACCCAGTACTTC. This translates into CSASSGQETQYF.

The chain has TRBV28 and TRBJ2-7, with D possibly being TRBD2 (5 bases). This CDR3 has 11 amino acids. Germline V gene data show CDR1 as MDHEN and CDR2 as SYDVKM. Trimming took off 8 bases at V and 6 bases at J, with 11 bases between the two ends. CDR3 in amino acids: CASGLSGEQYF. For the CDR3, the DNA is TGTGCCAGCGGACTGAGCGGCGAGCAGTACTTC. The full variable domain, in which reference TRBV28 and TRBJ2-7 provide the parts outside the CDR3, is DVKVTQSSRYLVKRTGEKVFLECVQDMDHENMFWYRQDPGLGLRLIYFSYDVKMKEKGDIPEGYSVSREKKERFSLILESASTNQTSMYLCASGLSGEQYFGPGTRLTVT.

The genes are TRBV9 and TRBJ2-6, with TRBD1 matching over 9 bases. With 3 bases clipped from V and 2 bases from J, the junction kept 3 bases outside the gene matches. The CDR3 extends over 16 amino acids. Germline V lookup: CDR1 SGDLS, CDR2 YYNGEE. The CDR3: CASSARDRAGANVLTF. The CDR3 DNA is TGTGCCAGCAGCGCCCGGGACAGGGCTGGGGCCAACGTCCTGACTTTC.

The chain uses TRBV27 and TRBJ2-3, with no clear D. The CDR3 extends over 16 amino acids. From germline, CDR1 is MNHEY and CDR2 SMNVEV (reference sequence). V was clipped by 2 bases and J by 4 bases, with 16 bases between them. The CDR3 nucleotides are TGTGCCAGCAGTTTACTCTCTTGGCTAGTAGCAGATACGCAGTATTTT. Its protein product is CASSLLSWLVADTQYF.

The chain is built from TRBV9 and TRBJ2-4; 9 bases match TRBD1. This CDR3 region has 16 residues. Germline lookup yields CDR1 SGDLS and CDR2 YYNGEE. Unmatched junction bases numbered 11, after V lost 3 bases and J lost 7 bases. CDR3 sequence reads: CASSGPTGGIRNIQYF. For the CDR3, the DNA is TGTGCCAGCAGCGGCCCGACAGGGGGGATTCGGAACATTCAGTACTTC.

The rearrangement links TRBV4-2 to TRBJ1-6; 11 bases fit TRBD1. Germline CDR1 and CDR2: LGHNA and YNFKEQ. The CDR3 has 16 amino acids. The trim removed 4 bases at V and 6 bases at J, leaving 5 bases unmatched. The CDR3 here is CASSPGQGATNSPLHF. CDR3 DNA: TGTGCCAGCAGCCCTGGACAGGGGGCGACTAATTCACCCCTCCACTTT.

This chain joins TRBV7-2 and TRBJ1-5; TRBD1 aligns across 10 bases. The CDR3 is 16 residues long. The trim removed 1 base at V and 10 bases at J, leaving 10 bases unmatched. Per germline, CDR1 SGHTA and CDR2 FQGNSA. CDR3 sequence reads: CASSLVRDRGRQPQHF. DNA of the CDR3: TGTGCCAGCAGCTTAGTGAGGGACAGGGGAAGACAACCCCAGCATTTT.

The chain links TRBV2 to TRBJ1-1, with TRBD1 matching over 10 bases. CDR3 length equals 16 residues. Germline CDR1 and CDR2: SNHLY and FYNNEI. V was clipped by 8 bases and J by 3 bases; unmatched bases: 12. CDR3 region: CASQDDKTGGDTEAFF. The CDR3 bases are TGTGCCAGCCAAGACGATAAGACAGGGGGCGACACTGAAGCTTTCTTT. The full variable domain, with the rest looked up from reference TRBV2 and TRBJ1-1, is EPEVTQTPSHQVTQMGQEVILRCVPISNHLYFYWYRQILGQKVEFLVSFYNNEISEKSEIFDDQFSVERPDGSNFTLKIRSTKLEDSAMYFCASQDDKTGGDTEAFFGQGTRLTVV.

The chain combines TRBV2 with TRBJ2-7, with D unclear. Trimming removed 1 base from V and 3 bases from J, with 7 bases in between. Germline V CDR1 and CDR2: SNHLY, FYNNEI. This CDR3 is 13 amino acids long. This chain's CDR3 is CASSEDVSYEQYF. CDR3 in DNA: TGTGCCAGCAGTGAAGATGTCAGCTACGAGCAGTACTTC.

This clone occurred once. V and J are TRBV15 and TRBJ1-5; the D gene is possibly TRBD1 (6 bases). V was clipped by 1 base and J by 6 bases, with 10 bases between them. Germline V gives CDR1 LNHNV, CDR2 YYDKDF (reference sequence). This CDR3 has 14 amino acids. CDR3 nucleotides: TGTGCCACCAGCAGAGGAGGGGGTAGTCAGCCCCAGCATTTT. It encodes CATSRGGGSQPQHF.

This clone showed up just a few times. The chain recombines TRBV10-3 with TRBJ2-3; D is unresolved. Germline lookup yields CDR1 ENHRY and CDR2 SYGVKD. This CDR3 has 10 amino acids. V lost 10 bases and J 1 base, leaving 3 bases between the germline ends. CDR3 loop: CATGTDTQYF. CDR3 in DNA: TGTGCCACTGGCACAGATACGCAGTATTTT.

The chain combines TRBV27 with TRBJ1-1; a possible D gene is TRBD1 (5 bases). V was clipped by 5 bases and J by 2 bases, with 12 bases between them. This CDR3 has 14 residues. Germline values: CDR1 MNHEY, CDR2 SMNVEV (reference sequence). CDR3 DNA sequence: TGTGCCAGCAGTCTCGGGACTCTAAACACTGAAGCTTTCTTT. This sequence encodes CASSLGTLNTEAFF.

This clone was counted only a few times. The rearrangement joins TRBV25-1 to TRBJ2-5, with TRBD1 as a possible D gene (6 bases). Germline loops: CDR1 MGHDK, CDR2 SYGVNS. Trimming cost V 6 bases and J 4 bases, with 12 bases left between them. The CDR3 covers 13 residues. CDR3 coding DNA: TGTGCCAGCAGACAGGGAGCAGGAGAGACCCAGTACTTC. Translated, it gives CASRQGAGETQYF.

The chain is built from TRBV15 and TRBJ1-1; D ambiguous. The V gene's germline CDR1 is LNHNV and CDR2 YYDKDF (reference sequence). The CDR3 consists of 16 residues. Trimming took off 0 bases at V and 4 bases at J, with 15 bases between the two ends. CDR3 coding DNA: TGTGCCACCAGCAGAGATCTGATCGGGAGGCGCACTGAAGCTTTCTTT. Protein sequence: CATSRDLIGRRTEAFF.

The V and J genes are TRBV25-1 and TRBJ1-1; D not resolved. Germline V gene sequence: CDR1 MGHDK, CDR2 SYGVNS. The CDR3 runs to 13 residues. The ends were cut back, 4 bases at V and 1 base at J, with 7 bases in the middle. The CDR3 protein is CASSVIQNTEAFF. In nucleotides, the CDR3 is TGTGCCAGCAGTGTGATACAGAACACTGAAGCTTTCTTT.

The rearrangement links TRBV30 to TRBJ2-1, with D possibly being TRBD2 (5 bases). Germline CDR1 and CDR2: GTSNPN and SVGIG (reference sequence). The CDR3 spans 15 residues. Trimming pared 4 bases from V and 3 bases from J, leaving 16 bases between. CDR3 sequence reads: CAWKFGSGYYNEQFF. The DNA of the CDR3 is TGTGCCTGGAAATTCGGCAGCGGTTACTACAATGAGCAGTTCTTC.